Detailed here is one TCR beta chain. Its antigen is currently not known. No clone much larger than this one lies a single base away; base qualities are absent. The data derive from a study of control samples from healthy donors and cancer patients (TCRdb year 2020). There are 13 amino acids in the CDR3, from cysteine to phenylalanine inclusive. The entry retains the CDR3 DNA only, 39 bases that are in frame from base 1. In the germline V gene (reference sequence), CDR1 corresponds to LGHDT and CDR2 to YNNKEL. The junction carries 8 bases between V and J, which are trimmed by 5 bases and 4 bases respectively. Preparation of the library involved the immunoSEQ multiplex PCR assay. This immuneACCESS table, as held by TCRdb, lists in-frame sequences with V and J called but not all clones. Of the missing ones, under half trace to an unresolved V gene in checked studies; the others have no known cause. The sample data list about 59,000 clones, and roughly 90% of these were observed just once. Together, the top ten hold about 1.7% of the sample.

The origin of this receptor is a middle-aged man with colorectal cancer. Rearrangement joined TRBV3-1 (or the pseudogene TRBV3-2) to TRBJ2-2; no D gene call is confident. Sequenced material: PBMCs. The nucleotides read TGTGCCAGCAGCGCTTCAGGCACCGGGGAGCTGTTTTTT. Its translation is CASSASGTGELFF.